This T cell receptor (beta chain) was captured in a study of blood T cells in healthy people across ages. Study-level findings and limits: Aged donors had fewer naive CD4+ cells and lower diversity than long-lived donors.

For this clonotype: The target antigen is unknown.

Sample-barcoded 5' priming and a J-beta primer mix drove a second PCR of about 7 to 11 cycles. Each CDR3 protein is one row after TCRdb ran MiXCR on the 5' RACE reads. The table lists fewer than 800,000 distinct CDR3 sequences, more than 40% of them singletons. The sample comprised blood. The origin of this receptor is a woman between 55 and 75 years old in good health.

The DNA for the CDR3 is TGCAGTGCTAGAGATCTCCAGGGGCCGCCCTACGAGCAGTACTTC. This gives the protein CSARDLQGPPYEQYF. This sequence joins TRBV20-1 and TRBJ2-7; weak D call: TRBD1 (6 bases). Trimming took 0 bases from V and 2 from J, leaving 14 bases between them. CDR1 DFQATT and CDR2 SNEGSKA come from the germline V gene (reference sequence). This CDR3 has 15 amino acids.